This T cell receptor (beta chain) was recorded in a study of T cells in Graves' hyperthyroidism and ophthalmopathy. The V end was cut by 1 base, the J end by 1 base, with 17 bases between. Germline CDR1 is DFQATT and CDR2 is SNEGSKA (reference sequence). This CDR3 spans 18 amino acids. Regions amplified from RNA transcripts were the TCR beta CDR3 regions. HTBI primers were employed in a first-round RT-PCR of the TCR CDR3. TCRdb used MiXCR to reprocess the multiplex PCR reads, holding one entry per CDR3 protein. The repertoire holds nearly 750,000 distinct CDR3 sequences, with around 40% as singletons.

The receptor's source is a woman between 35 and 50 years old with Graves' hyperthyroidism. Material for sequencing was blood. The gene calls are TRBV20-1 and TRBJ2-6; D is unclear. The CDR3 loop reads CSARGGGSKSSGANVLTF. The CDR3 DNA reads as TGCAGTGCTAGAGGTGGTGGTAGTAAATCGTCTGGGGCCAACGTCCTGACTTTC.